This T cell receptor (beta chain) was sequenced for a study of CD8+ T cells in alopecia areata. Study-wide results and limits: Having just one nonresponder leaves the connection between baseline CD8+ expansion and response unresolved.

Described treatment: oral pan-JAK inhibitor, 5-10 mg twice daily. Comment on this clone: The antigen is not known.

cDNA serving as the sequencing template came from extracted, reverse transcribed RNA. Sequencing was performed with immunoSEQ multiplex PCR; in TCRdb, only in-frame clones are kept and a portion is missing. The sample has 90,000 to 120,000 clones, 65% to 85% seen once. Germline CDR1 and CDR2: LNHDA and SQIVND (reference sequence). V was clipped by 5 bases and J by 2 bases, with 13 bases between them. There are 15 residues in the CDR3. This clonotype originated in a human donor with alopecia areata. The V and J genes are TRBV19 and TRBJ2-1; D is unclear. The specimen was CD8+ T cells sorted from blood, collected at week 24, from a patient treated with tofacitinib. Written as DNA, the CDR3 is TGTGCCAGTAGTCCCAGCGAGTACCCCTACAATGAGCAGTTCTTC. It is translated as CASSPSEYPYNEQFF. Drawing the rest from reference TRBV19 and TRBJ2-1, the complete variable domain is DGGITQSPKYLFRKEGQNVTLSCEQNLNHDAMYWYRQDPGQGLRLIYYSQIVNDFQKGDIAEGYSVSREKKESFPLTVTSAQKNPTAFYLCASSPSEYPYNEQFFGPGTRLTVL.